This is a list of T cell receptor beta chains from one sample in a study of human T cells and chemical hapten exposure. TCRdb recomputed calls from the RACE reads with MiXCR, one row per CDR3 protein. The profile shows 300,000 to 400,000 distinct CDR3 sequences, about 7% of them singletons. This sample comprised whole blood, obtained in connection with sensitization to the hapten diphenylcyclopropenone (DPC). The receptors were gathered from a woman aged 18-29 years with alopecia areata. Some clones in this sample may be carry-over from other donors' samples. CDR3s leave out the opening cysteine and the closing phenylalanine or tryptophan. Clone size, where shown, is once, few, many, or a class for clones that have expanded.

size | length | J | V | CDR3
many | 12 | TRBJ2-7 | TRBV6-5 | ASENRGSAYEQY
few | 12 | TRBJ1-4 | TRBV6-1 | ASNQQTTNEKLF
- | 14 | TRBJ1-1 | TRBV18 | ASSPINGGMNTEAF
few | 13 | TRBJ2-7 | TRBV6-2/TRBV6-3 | ASSYSAPGDNEQY
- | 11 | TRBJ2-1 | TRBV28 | ASSFPLGGEQF
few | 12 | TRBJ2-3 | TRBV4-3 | ASSPGLLEDTQY
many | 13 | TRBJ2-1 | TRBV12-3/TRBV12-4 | ASSLDDQPYNEQF
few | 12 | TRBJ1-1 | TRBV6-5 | ASRKGGELKKAF
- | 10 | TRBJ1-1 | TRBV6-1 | ASSEVPGEAF
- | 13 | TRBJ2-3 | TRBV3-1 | ASSHTQGRTDTQY
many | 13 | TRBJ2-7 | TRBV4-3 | ASSQVGTAPDEQY
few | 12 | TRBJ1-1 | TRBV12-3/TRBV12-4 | ASRPGQGHTEAF
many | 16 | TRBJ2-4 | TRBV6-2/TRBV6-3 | ASSYSRGDLLAKNIQY
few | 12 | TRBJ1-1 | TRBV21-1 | ASGLREGNTEAF
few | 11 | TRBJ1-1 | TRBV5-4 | ASRLGGRTEAF
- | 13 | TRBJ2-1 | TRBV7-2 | ASSLISRAYNEQF
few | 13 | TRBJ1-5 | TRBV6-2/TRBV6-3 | ASSKPGQLNQPQH
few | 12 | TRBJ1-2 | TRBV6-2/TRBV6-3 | ASSFPDGNYGYT
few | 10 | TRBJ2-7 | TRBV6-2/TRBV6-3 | ATSDRGYEQY
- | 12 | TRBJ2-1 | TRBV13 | ASSHRANRNEQF